These 27 T cell receptor beta chains share one sample of origin, sequenced in a study of blood T cell repertoires in COVID-19. Method: immunoSEQ multiplex PCR; TCRdb's copy keeps in-frame clones and lacks some. The sample has tens of thousands of clones; around 87% are singletons. Sequencing was carried out using peripheral blood. Every receptor here comes from a human donor with active COVID-19. The donor label of this sample is uncertain.

The J gene is TRBJ1-1, the V gene TRBV19; tentative D call: TRBD1 (6 bases). In germline, CDR1 is LNHDA, CDR2 SQIVND (reference sequence). The CDR3 length is 16 residues. V was trimmed by 0 bases and J by 2 bases, leaving 13 bases between them. In nucleotides, the CDR3 is TGTGCCAGTAGTATAGATAGGACAGAAGATAACACTGAAGCTTTCTTT. This encodes CASSIDRTEDNTEAFF.

Only one count was recorded for this clone. The chain is built from TRBV11-2 and TRBJ1-3; D is ambiguous. The CDR3 has 15 amino acids. The V end lost 1 base, the J end lost 1 base, and 8 bases lay between the germline ends. CDR1 SGHAT and CDR2 FQNNGV come from the germline V gene. DNA of the CDR3: TGTGCCAGCAGCTTAGGGGCGAAGTCTGGAAACACCATATATTTT. It encodes CASSLGAKSGNTIYF.

V gene TRBV5-1 combines with J gene TRBJ2-1; 9 bases agree with TRBD2. After removal of 3 bases from V and 9 bases from J, the junction contained 10 bases not matched to a gene. The germline V gene has CDR1 SGHRS and CDR2 YFSETQ. This CDR3 contains 15 residues. CDR3 residues: CASSSVAGGTAEQFF. For the CDR3, the DNA is TGCGCCAGCAGCTCGGTGGCGGGGGGGACAGCTGAGCAGTTCTTC.

This chain joins TRBV7-9 and TRBJ2-7; the match to TRBD2 covers 7 bases. Germline values: CDR1 SEHNR, CDR2 FQNEAQ (reference sequence). The CDR3 loop spans 13 amino acids. The ends lost 2 bases at V and 5 bases at J; junction bases unmatched: 3. This CDR3 is CASSLIGGNEQYF. The CDR3 DNA reads TGTGCCAGCAGCTTAATCGGGGGGAACGAGCAGTACTTC.

The V gene is TRBV4-3, the J gene TRBJ1-6, with 9 bases that match TRBD1. CDR1 and CDR2 from the germline V gene are LGHNA and YSLEER. The CDR3 is made up of 14 amino acids. V dropped 4 bases and J dropped 10; count of bases not matched to a gene: 5. CDR3 sequence reads: CASSPGQGPSPLHF. The CDR3 coding sequence is TGCGCCAGCAGCCCGGGACAGGGCCCCTCACCCCTCCACTTT.

The chain employs TRBV27 and TRBJ2-1; the match to TRBD2 covers 10 bases. CDR1 is MNHEY, CDR2 SMNVEV, per germline (reference sequence). V was pared by 3 bases and J by 9 bases, with 8 bases of the junction left unmatched. The CDR3 sequence is 15 residues long. The CDR3 DNA is TGTGCCAGCAGTTTTTCTAGCGGGGGTCACGGTGAGCAGTTCTTC. It is translated as CASSFSSGGHGEQFF.

This clone has only one observation. The rearrangement links TRBV5-1 to TRBJ1-2, with a tentative D call TRBD1 (5 bases). The CDR3 is 15 residues long. V shed 0 bases and J shed 2 bases, with 11 bases lying between them. Germline V gene data show CDR1 as SGHRS and CDR2 as YFSETQ. The CDR3 sequence: CASSLGQTINYGYTF. As DNA, the CDR3 is TGCGCCAGCAGCTTGGGACAGACAATCAACTATGGCTACACCTTC.

The chain combines TRBV6-5 with TRBJ1-1; 8 bases match TRBD1. The CDR3 has 15 amino acids. V lost 6 bases to trimming and J lost 2 bases; unmatched junction nucleotides: 8. The V gene's germline CDR1 is MNHEY and CDR2 SVGAGI. CDR3 DNA: TGTGCCAGCAGCGGACTGACAGGGGTAAACACTGAAGCTTTCTTT. This translates into CASSGLTGVNTEAFF.

CDR3 nucleotide sequence: TGTGCCAGCCTACGGACTGCGAACACCGGGGAGCTGTTTTTT. As protein: CASLRTANTGELFF. This chain joins TRBV4-2 and TRBJ2-2, with a possible D match to TRBD2 (5 bases). The CDR3 has 14 amino acids. V was clipped by 8 bases and J by 0 bases, with 10 bases between them. Germline-derived CDR1 and CDR2 are LGHNA and YNFKEQ.

The V and J genes are TRBV5-1 and TRBJ1-1; possibly TRBD1 for D (6 bases). Germline assignment: CDR1 SGHRS and CDR2 YFSETQ. The V end was cut by 1 base, the J end by 3 bases, with 16 bases between. This CDR3 spans 16 amino acids. CDR3 bases: TGCGCCAGCAGCTTGTTATCTGGGGGGGCCTACACTGAAGCTTTCTTT. Translated, it gives CASSLLSGGAYTEAFF.

V and J are TRBV5-1 and TRBJ2-1; 8 bases are shared with TRBD1. The V gene's germline CDR1 is SGHRS and CDR2 YFSETQ. The CDR3 sequence is 13 residues long. The ends lost 3 bases at V and 7 bases at J; junction bases unmatched: 3. The DNA for the CDR3 is TGCGCCAGCAGCTCGGACAGGGTTAATGAGCAGTTCTTC. Its translation is CASSSDRVNEQFF. Full variable domain (outside the CDR3, taken from reference TRBV5-1 and TRBJ2-1): KAGVTQTPRYLIKTRGQQVTLSCSPISGHRSVSWYQQTPGQGLQFLFEYFSETQRNKGNFPGRFSGRQFSNSRSEMNVSTLELGDSALYLCASSSDRVNEQFFGPGTRLTVL.

With regard to this clone: The junction and the germline gene differ at one end; a read error may be behind it. This chain joins TRBV7-7 and TRBJ2-3; TRBD2 matches at 8 bases. Germline CDR1 and CDR2: SSHAT and FNYEAQ (reference sequence). CDR3 size: 15 residues. The CDR3 DNA sequence: TGTGCTAGCAGCTTGAGCGGGGGCCTCACAGATACGCAGTATTTT. Amino acid sequence: CASSLSGGLTDTQYF.

V usage is TRBV9 and J usage is TRBJ2-3, with 8 positions matching TRBD1. V shed 2 bases and J 2 bases; nucleotides not matched to a gene: 4. CDR1 SGDLS and CDR2 YYNGEE come from the germline V gene. This CDR3 is 15 amino acids long. CDR3: CASSVGTGLTDTQYF. The CDR3 DNA follows: TGTGCCAGCAGCGTCGGGACAGGACTCACAGATACGCAGTATTTT.

The chain uses TRBV6-6 and TRBJ1-5; the D is unclear. This CDR3 region has 14 residues. Germline V gives CDR1 MNHNY, CDR2 SVGAGI (reference sequence). The V and J ends lost 3 bases and 1 base respectively, with 7 bases between them. CDR3 bases: TGTGCCAGCAGTTATCAGAAGAGCAATCAGCCCCAGCATTTT. Residues: CASSYQKSNQPQHF.

The V call is TRBV3-1 (or the pseudogene TRBV3-2), the J call TRBJ2-5, with 7 nucleotides matching TRBD2. Germline-derived CDR1 and CDR2 are LGHDT and YNNKEL (reference sequence). V was clipped by 2 bases and J by 0 bases; unmatched bases: 3. The CDR3 extends over 15 amino acids. CDR3 region: CASSQYSGDQETQYF. In nucleotides, the CDR3 is TGTGCCAGCAGCCAATACAGCGGGGACCAAGAGACCCAGTACTTC.

The rearrangement joins TRBV2 to TRBJ1-5; 7 bases fit TRBD1. The CDR3 totals 16 residues. The V gene's germline CDR1 is SNHLY and CDR2 FYNNEI. The V and J ends lost 4 bases and 1 base, in that order; junction bases with no gene match: 7. The CDR3 DNA is TGTGCCAGCAGTGTTAGCTCGGGACAGAGCAATCAGCCCCAGCATTTT. Translation gives CASSVSSGQSNQPQHF.

This clone was recorded a few times. The chain combines TRBV28 with TRBJ1-5, with D perhaps TRBD1 (6 bases). Germline loops: CDR1 MDHEN, CDR2 SYDVKM. The V and J ends lost 7 bases and 5 bases respectively, with 12 bases between them. The CDR3 runs 13 residues. DNA of the CDR3: TGTGCCAGCACGTTACAGGGTGATCAGCCCCAGCATTTT. The encoded protein is CASTLQGDQPQHF. The whole variable domain, filled in from reference TRBV28 and TRBJ1-5, reads DVKVTQSSRYLVKRTGEKVFLECVQDMDHENMFWYRQDPGLGLRLIYFSYDVKMKEKGDIPEGYSVSREKKERFSLILESASTNQTSMYLCASTLQGDQPQHFGDGTRLSIL.

Worth noting for this clone: Other DNA sequences in this sample translate to the same CDR3. The chain joins TRBV2 to TRBJ2-7; no clear D. The CDR3 runs to 11 residues. V was trimmed by 3 bases and J by 3 bases, leaving 3 bases between them. Per germline, CDR1 SNHLY and CDR2 FYNNEI. CDR3 in DNA: TGTGCCAGCAGTGAGTACTACGAGCAGTACTTC. Its translation: CASSEYYEQYF. The variable domain in full, completed from reference TRBV2 and TRBJ2-7, reads EPEVTQTPSHQVTQMGQEVILRCVPISNHLYFYWYRQILGQKVEFLVSFYNNEISEKSEIFDDQFSVERPDGSNFTLKIRSTKLEDSAMYFCASSEYYEQYFGPGTRLTVT.

CDR3 in DNA: TGTGCCAGCTCATCGCTTCACGGACAGGGGGCGAGTAACAATGAGCAGTTCTTC. It encodes CASSSLHGQGASNNEQFF. The chain couples TRBV18 to TRBJ2-1; TRBD1 matches at 11 bases. The CDR3 is 18 amino acids. V was clipped by 5 bases and J by 5 bases; unmatched bases: 14. Germline CDR1 reads KGHSH; CDR2 reads LQKENI.

J is TRBJ2-3 and V is TRBV7-2; D is unclear. V lost 3 bases and J 5 bases, leaving 15 bases between the germline ends. CDR1 SGHTA and CDR2 FQGNSA come from the germline V gene. This CDR3 spans 15 amino acids. The chain's CDR3 is CASSLSGPGLDTQYF. The CDR3 nucleotides read TGTGCCAGCAGCTTGTCTGGGCCAGGTTTAGATACGCAGTATTTT. Variable domain in full (rest from reference TRBV7-2 and TRBJ2-3): GAGVSQSPSNKVTEKGKDVELRCDPISGHTALYWYRQSLGQGLEFLIYFQGNSAPDKSGLPSDRFSAERTGGSVSTLTIQRTQQEDSAVYLCASSLSGPGLDTQYFGPGTRLTVL.

The gene calls are TRBV9 and TRBJ2-4; TRBD1 matches at 11 bases. V lost 3 bases to trimming and J lost 9 bases; unmatched junction nucleotides: 8. CDR3 length: 15 amino acids. Germline V gives CDR1 SGDLS, CDR2 YYNGEE. Here the CDR3 reads CASSDSGTGGPIQYF. DNA of the CDR3: TGTGCCAGCAGCGACTCCGGGACAGGGGGACCCATTCAGTACTTC.

The V call is TRBV6-6, the J call TRBJ1-5; the match to TRBD1 covers 7 bases. Germline trimming cut 4 bases from V and 6 bases from J; bases unmatched to any gene: 9. The V gene's germline CDR1 is MNHNY and CDR2 SVGAGI (reference sequence). The CDR3 length is 15 residues. CDR3: CASSFPGTVVQPQHF. The CDR3 region has the DNA TGTGCCAGCAGTTTCCCCGGGACAGTCGTTCAGCCCCAGCATTTT.

This clone was recorded once. The chain uses TRBV5-1 and TRBJ2-1, with TRBD2 identical over 8 bases. The germline CDR1 and CDR2 sequences are SGHRS and YFSETQ. There are 15 residues in the CDR3. Unmatched junction bases numbered 5, after V lost 0 bases and J lost 6 bases. CDR3 bases: TGCGCCAGCAGCTTGGGGGGGACTAGTGTCAATGAGCAGTTCTTC. Amino acid sequence: CASSLGGTSVNEQFF. Based on the CDR3 plus reference TRBV5-1 and TRBJ2-1, the full variable domain is KAGVTQTPRYLIKTRGQQVTLSCSPISGHRSVSWYQQTPGQGLQFLFEYFSETQRNKGNFPGRFSGRQFSNSRSEMNVSTLELGDSALYLCASSLGGTSVNEQFFGPGTRLTVL.

J is TRBJ1-6 and V is TRBV5-1; 8 bases are a match to TRBD1. This CDR3 region has 17 residues. J lost 7 bases, V lost 0 bases, and 9 bases had no gene match. Germline CDR1 is SGHRS and CDR2 is YFSETQ. CDR3: CASSLVDRVGRNSPLHF. DNA for the CDR3: TGCGCCAGCAGCTTGGTGGACAGGGTCGGCCGGAATTCACCCCTCCACTTT.

This clone was seen once. The CDR3 reads CASSFWVAGDTGELFF. CDR3 coding DNA: TGTGCCAGCAGCTTTTGGGTAGCGGGAGACACCGGGGAGCTGTTTTTT. The chain combines TRBV7-9 with TRBJ2-2; 9 positions agree with TRBD2. This CDR3 is 16 amino acids long. V dropped 3 bases and J dropped 3; count of bases not matched to a gene: 5. CDR1 SEHNR and CDR2 FQNEAQ come from the germline V gene (reference sequence).

The J gene is TRBJ2-7, the V gene TRBV18; a possible D gene is TRBD1 (6 bases). This CDR3 region has 15 residues. Trimming stripped 4 bases from V and 2 bases from J, with 15 bases between. Germline loops: CDR1 KGHSH, CDR2 LQKENI. CDR3 amino acids: CASSLSRDTTYEQYF. CDR3 nucleotide sequence: TGTGCCAGCTCACTCAGCCGGGACACGACCTACGAGCAGTACTTC.

CDR3 DNA: TGCAGCGTTGTAACAGGGGGGGTCCACGAGCAGTACTTC. It is translated as CSVVTGGVHEQYF. The chain uses TRBV29-1 and TRBJ2-7; D possibly corresponds to TRBD1 (8 bases). The V end lost 4 bases, the J end lost 5 bases, and 15 bases lay between the germline ends. The CDR3 has 13 residues. Germline assignment: CDR1 SQVTM and CDR2 ANQGSEA.